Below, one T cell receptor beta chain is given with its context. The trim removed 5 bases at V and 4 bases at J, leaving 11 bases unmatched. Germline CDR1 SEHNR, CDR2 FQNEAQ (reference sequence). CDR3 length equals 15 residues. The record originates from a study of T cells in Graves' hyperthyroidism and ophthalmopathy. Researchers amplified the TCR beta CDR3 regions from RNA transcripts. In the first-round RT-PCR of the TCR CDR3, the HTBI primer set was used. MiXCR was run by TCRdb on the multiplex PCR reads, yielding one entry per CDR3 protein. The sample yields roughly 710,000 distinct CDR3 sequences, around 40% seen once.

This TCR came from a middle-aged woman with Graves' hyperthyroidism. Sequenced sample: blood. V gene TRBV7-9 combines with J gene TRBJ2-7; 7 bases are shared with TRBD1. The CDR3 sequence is CASSQVWDREYEQYF. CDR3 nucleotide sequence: TGTGCCAGCAGCCAGGTATGGGACAGAGAGTACGAGCAGTACTTC. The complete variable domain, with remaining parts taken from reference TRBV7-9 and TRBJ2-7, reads DTGVSQNPRHKITKRGQNVTFRCDPISEHNRLYWYRQTLGQGPEFLTYFQNEAQLEKSRLLSDRFSAERPKGSFSTLEIQRTEQGDSAMYLCASSQVWDREYEQYFGPGTRLTVT.